This T cell receptor (beta chain) was sequenced in a study of T cell responses to AZD1222 COVID-19 vaccine. Overall study findings and caveats: Only a handful of AZD1222 recipients tested seropositive at baseline. Donors were mostly white British, more females; clonal diversity possibly underestimated.

Here immunoSEQ multiplex PCR was the method, and the copy in TCRdb shows in-frame clones only, minus some. The sample holds more than 250,000 clones; approximately 93% are singletons and the top ten take roughly 0.6%. Trimming removed 3 bases from V and 5 bases from J, with 16 bases in between. The CDR3 sequence is 15 residues long. Germline V gene sequence: CDR1 LNHDA, CDR2 SQIVND (reference sequence). Note on this clone: The target antigen is unknown.

This TCR was sampled from an adult in good health. Sequenced material: peripheral blood, taken on day 0 of AZD1222 vaccination. The chain uses TRBV19 and TRBJ1-2; D may be TRBD1 (5 bases). In DNA form, the CDR3 reads TGTGCCAGTAGTATGGGACGCACCGCAATTTATGGCTACACCTTC. Translation gives CASSMGRTAIYGYTF.